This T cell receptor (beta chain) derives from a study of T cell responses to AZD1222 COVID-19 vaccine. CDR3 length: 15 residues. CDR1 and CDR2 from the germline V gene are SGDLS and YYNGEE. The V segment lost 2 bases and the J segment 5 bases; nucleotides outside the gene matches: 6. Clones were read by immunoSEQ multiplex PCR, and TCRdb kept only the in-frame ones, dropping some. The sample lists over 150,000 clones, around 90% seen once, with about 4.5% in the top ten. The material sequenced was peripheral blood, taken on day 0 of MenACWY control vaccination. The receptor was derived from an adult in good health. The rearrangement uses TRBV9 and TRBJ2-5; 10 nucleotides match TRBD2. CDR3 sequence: CASSVSGRLFETQYF. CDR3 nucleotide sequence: TGTGCCAGCAGCGTTAGCGGGAGGCTGTTCGAGACCCAGTACTTC.